This TCR beta chain was found in a study of CD8 T cells in Susac syndrome. Unmatched junction bases numbered 8, after V lost 6 bases and J lost 4 bases. CDR3 size: 15 residues. Germline CDR1 and CDR2: MNHEY and SVGEGT. cDNA came from about 0.5 to 1 ug RNA primed by random hexamers. A single record per CDR3 protein comes from TCRdb applying MiXCR to the immunoSEQ multiplex PCR reads. The data contain 200,000 to 250,000 distinct CDR3 sequences, over 85% of them singletons. Bulk CD8+ and CD4+ cells came from magnetic negative isolation; CD8+ TEMRA by FACS. The sequence came from a human donor with multiple sclerosis. Material: CD4+ T cells from PBMCs. The chain couples TRBV6-2 or TRBV6-3 to TRBJ2-2; TRBD1 matches 7 bases. The CDR3, as DNA: TGTGCCAGCAGCTCCGGGACAGAAACCACCGGGGAGCTGTTTTTT. It specifies CASSSGTETTGELFF.